The present TCR beta chain was sequenced within a study of blood T cell repertoires in COVID-19. Sequenced by immunoSEQ multiplex PCR; TCRdb stores in-frame clones only, minus some. The sample shows over 150,000 clones, over 60% of them seen only once. With 7 bases removed from V and 4 bases from J, the gap between germline ends came to 10 bases. This CDR3 comprises 12 residues. Germline lookup yields CDR1 SNHLY and CDR2 FYNNEI. The chain employs TRBV2 and TRBJ1-2, with no clear D. What was sequenced was peripheral blood. The sequence was collected from a man older than 75 with acute or convalescent COVID-19. The CDR3 is CASTTDFYGYTF. The CDR3 DNA is TGTGCCAGCACCACTGACTTCTATGGCTACACCTTC. The complete variable domain, with remaining parts taken from reference TRBV2 and TRBJ1-2, reads EPEVTQTPSHQVTQMGQEVILRCVPISNHLYFYWYRQILGQKVEFLVSFYNNEISEKSEIFDDQFSVERPDGSNFTLKIRSTKLEDSAMYFCASTTDFYGYTFGSGTRLTVV.